The clone carrying this TCR beta chain occurred many times. Its cognate antigen is unknown. The CDR3 runs to 14 residues. V shed 3 bases and J shed 4 bases, with 11 bases lying between them. Germline CDR1 reads LNHDA; CDR2 reads SQIVND (reference sequence). MiXCR was run by TCRdb on the multiplex PCR reads, yielding one entry per CDR3 protein. The sample includes some 130,000 distinct CDR3 sequences, 20% seen only once; the top ten take over 3%. This sample stems from a study of breast tumors, draining lymph nodes, adjacent tissues. Overall study findings and caveats: Luminal-like breast cancer showed significantly greater tumor-nontumor repertoire similarity than basal-like breast cancer did. Compared with lymph nodes, tumors were less diverse; compared with nontumor tissue, more.

Axillary draining lymph nodes of breast cancer patients supplied the node samples. The specimen sequenced was axillary lymph node tissue. The chain links TRBV19 to TRBJ2-3; a possible D gene is TRBD2 (5 bases). The receptor's source is a female donor with breast cancer. Some clones in this sample may be carry-over from other donors' samples. CDR3 DNA sequence: TGTGCCAGTAGTATTAGACTACAGTCAGATACGCAGTATTTT. It codes for CASSIRLQSDTQYF. Full variable domain (rest looked up from reference TRBV19 and TRBJ2-3): DGGITQSPKYLFRKEGQNVTLSCEQNLNHDAMYWYRQDPGQGLRLIYYSQIVNDFQKGDIAEGYSVSREKKESFPLTVTSAQKNPTAFYLCASSIRLQSDTQYFGPGTRLTVL.